The 20 T cell receptor beta chains in this list originate from one sample, sequenced in a study of cytomegalovirus exposure and HLA in healthy donors (dated by TCRdb to the late 2010s). Receptor amplification or capture employed the immunoSEQ multiplex PCR assay. A mixture of 60 forward primers for TCR Vbeta segments and 13 reverse primers for TCR Jbeta segments was used in the multiplex PCR. TCRdb provides this immuneACCESS table in a form limited to in-frame rearrangements. Some clones are lacking; in checked studies, under half of them reflect an unresolved V gene, and why the rest are absent is not known. For this sample there are fewer than 250,000 clones; approximately 79% appear just once. The ten largest clones add up to 1.5% to 2% of the sample. The sequencing sample was made of PBMCs. These receptors all stem from a male donor in good health and CMV-seronegative.

The chain employs TRBV29-1 and TRBJ1-2; D gene unclear. CDR3 length equals 11 residues. V lost 6 bases and J 2 bases, leaving 7 bases between the germline ends. Germline CDR1 is SQVTM and CDR2 is ANQGSEA. The CDR3 sequence is CSVLRNYGYTF. The CDR3 nucleotides read TGCAGCGTGCTCAGGAACTATGGCTACACCTTC.

This clone was detected a few times. The V call is TRBV5-1, the J call TRBJ2-1; D call uncertain. Trimming stripped 1 base from V and 2 bases from J, with 10 bases between. Germline V lookup: CDR1 SGHRS, CDR2 YFSETQ. The CDR3 has 15 amino acids. CDR3: CASSLSLQAYNEQFF. CDR3 bases: TGCGCCAGCAGCTTGAGCCTTCAAGCCTACAATGAGCAGTTCTTC. Together with reference TRBV5-1 and TRBJ2-1, the CDR3 gives the full variable domain: KAGVTQTPRYLIKTRGQQVTLSCSPISGHRSVSWYQQTPGQGLQFLFEYFSETQRNKGNFPGRFSGRQFSNSRSEMNVSTLELGDSALYLCASSLSLQAYNEQFFGPGTRLTVL.

The CDR3 sequence: CASSSTGEQYF. The CDR3 DNA reads as TGTGCCAGCAGTTCGACAGGGGAGCAGTACTTC. The rearrangement uses TRBV28 and TRBJ2-7; 7 positions match TRBD1. The CDR3 is made up of 11 amino acids. V gave up 4 bases and J gave up 7 bases; unmatched junction bases: 1. Per the germline V gene, CDR1 is MDHEN and CDR2 is SYDVKM. The full variable domain, its missing parts supplied by reference TRBV28 and TRBJ2-7, is DVKVTQSSRYLVKRTGEKVFLECVQDMDHENMFWYRQDPGLGLRLIYFSYDVKMKEKGDIPEGYSVSREKKERFSLILESASTNQTSMYLCASSSTGEQYFGPGTRLTVT.

The chain has TRBV18 and TRBJ2-5; 11 nucleotides align to TRBD2. Germline V gene sequence: CDR1 KGHSH, CDR2 LQKENI. CDR3 length: 14 residues. V lost 3 bases to trimming and J lost 4 bases; unmatched junction nucleotides: 1. The CDR3 sequence: CASSPLAGGETQYF. In DNA form, the CDR3 reads TGTGCCAGCTCACCTCTAGCGGGGGGAGAGACCCAGTACTTC.

This chain links TRBV9 with TRBJ2-1, with TRBD2 identical over 8 bases. V was clipped by 0 bases and J by 16 bases; unmatched bases: 18. The CDR3 contains 16 residues. CDR1 and CDR2 from the germline V gene are SGDLS and YYNGEE. CDR3 protein: CASSVASRSSGSDIFF. As DNA, the CDR3 is TGTGCCAGCAGCGTAGCTAGTCGTTCCAGCGGGAGTGACATTTTCTTC.

This chain uses TRBV27 with TRBJ1-5; no reliable D call. Trimming cost V 4 bases and J 1 base, with 11 bases left between them. Germline CDR1 and CDR2: MNHEY and SMNVEV (reference sequence). This CDR3 region has 15 residues. This chain's CDR3 is CASSSSVTSNQPQHF. The CDR3 DNA follows: TGTGCCAGCAGTTCTAGCGTTACAAGCAATCAGCCCCAGCATTTT.

The chain combines TRBV27 with TRBJ2-3, with TRBD2 identical over 7 bases. This CDR3 contains 14 residues. V lost 5 bases to trimming and J lost 5 bases; unmatched junction nucleotides: 7. Germline CDR1 and CDR2: MNHEY and SMNVEV (reference sequence). CDR3 amino acids: CASSTSDWVDTQYF. The CDR3 DNA reads TGTGCCAGCAGTACTAGCGACTGGGTAGATACGCAGTATTTT.

The chain uses TRBV29-1 and TRBJ1-1; 8 nucleotides line up with TRBD1. Germline CDR1 is SQVTM and CDR2 is ANQGSEA. With 8 bases clipped from V and 0 bases from J, the junction kept 5 bases outside the gene matches. This CDR3 spans 13 amino acids. The DNA of the CDR3 is TGCAGCTCGAAGGGACAGGTGAACACTGAAGCTTTCTTT. Encoded protein: CSSKGQVNTEAFF.

The chain carries TRBV28 and TRBJ1-5; 8 positions match TRBD1. The germline V gene encodes CDR1 MDHEN and CDR2 SYDVKM. V was pared by 5 bases and J by 7 bases, with 13 bases of the junction left unmatched. The CDR3 has 16 amino acids. The CDR3 DNA reads TGTGCCAGCAGTCGATTCGCCAGGGGGCTTTTGCAGCCCCAGCATTTT. It is translated as CASSRFARGLLQPQHF.

This chain uses TRBV18 with TRBJ1-1; D may be TRBD1 (6 bases). Germline-derived CDR1 and CDR2 are KGHSH and LQKENI. This CDR3 is built from 14 residues. V was shortened by 2 bases and J by 5 bases, with 12 bases between the two germline ends. For the CDR3, the DNA is TGTGCCAGCTCACCAAGGGGGGGATGGACTGAAGCTTTCTTT. It codes for CASSPRGGWTEAFF.

V gene TRBV19 combines with J gene TRBJ2-1; possible D gene TRBD2, 6 bases. Trimming took off 3 bases at V and 7 bases at J, with 10 bases between the two ends. Germline CDR1 is LNHDA and CDR2 is SQIVND (reference sequence). There are 13 residues in the CDR3. CDR3 DNA sequence: TGTGCCAGTAGTATTTTGCGGGGAAATGAGCAGTTCTTC. This translates into CASSILRGNEQFF.

There are a few counts of this clone. The genes are TRBV19 and TRBJ2-1, with 12 positions matching TRBD2. CDR3 length: 16 residues. Germline trimming cut 9 bases from V and 6 bases from J; bases unmatched to any gene: 12. The germline gives CDR1 LNHDA, CDR2 SQIVND (reference sequence). CDR3 amino acids: CASQRLAGDLFNEQFF. As DNA, the CDR3 is TGTGCCAGCCAACGACTAGCGGGGGACTTATTCAATGAGCAGTTCTTC.

V and J are TRBV18 and TRBJ1-2; 9 nucleotides agree with TRBD1. V was clipped by 1 base and J by 5 bases; unmatched bases: 5. The CDR3 spans 15 residues. The germline CDR1 and CDR2 sequences are KGHSH and LQKENI. For the CDR3, the DNA is TGTGCCAGCTCACCACGTACAGGGGGCCGGTATGGCTACACCTTC. It yields the protein CASSPRTGGRYGYTF.

The chain links TRBV5-6 to TRBJ2-7, with D tentatively TRBD2 (6 bases). Looked up from germline, CDR1 is SGHDT and CDR2 is YYEEEE. The CDR3 sequence is 15 residues long. Trimming removed 1 base at V and 6 bases at J, with 17 bases between. The CDR3 DNA reads as TGTGCCAGCAGCTTGCGGAGGGACGGGGGACGCGAGCAGTACTTC. Translation gives CASSLRRDGGREQYF.

DNA of the CDR3: TGTGCCAGCGTTACGACGCGGGTCCTACAAGAGACCCAGTACTTC. It yields the protein CASVTTRVLQETQYF. This chain links TRBV21-1 with TRBJ2-5; the table gives TRBD2 as D, unverified against the DNA. TRBV21-1 is flagged as a pseudogene. The CDR3 runs 15 residues.

The gene calls are TRBV10-3 and TRBJ2-7, with TRBD1 matching over 10 bases. The CDR3 is made up of 14 amino acids. The V segment lost 7 bases and the J segment 5 bases; nucleotides outside the gene matches: 8. Per germline, CDR1 ENHRY and CDR2 SYGVKD. The CDR3, as DNA: TGTGCCATCACACCGGACAGGGGGGAGAACGAGCAGTACTTC. Translation gives CAITPDRGENEQYF.

The chain joins TRBV18 to TRBJ1-3; the match to TRBD1 covers 10 bases. The CDR3 totals 15 residues. CDR1 and CDR2 (germline): KGHSH, LQKENI. With V trimmed by 4 bases and J by 0 bases, 0 bases remained unmatched. The CDR3 loop reads CASSRTGGSGNTIYF. In nucleotides, the CDR3 is TGTGCCAGCTCACGGACAGGGGGCTCTGGAAACACCATATATTTT. The full variable domain, completed using reference TRBV18 and TRBJ1-3, is NAGVMQNPRHLVRRRGQEARLRCSPMKGHSHVYWYRQLPEEGLKFMVYLQKENIIDESGMPKERFSAEFPKEGPSILRIQQVVRGDSAAYFCASSRTGGSGNTIYFGEGSWLTVV.

This chain connects TRBV9 to TRBJ2-2, with a tentative D call TRBD1 (5 bases). The V gene's germline CDR1 is SGDLS and CDR2 YYNGEE. The length of the CDR3 is 15 residues. V was trimmed by 4 bases and J by 0 bases, leaving 10 bases between them. CDR3 nucleotides: TGTGCCAGCAGCCACCGACAGACGAACACCGGGGAGCTGTTTTTT. Its protein product is CASSHRQTNTGELFF.

The chain combines TRBV28 with TRBJ1-5, with D perhaps TRBD1 (5 bases). Germline V gene data show CDR1 as MDHEN and CDR2 as SYDVKM. This CDR3 has 13 residues. Trimming removed 5 bases at V and 4 bases at J, with 9 bases between. CDR3 nucleotide sequence: TGTGCCAGCAGTCAAAACAGGAATCAGCCCCAGCATTTT. As protein: CASSQNRNQPQHF.

In its sample, this clone was seen a few times. The chain uses TRBV5-1 and TRBJ2-1; 14 bases agree with TRBD2. This CDR3 is built from 18 residues. Germline CDR1 is SGHRS and CDR2 is YFSETQ. V lost 4 bases to trimming and J lost 6 bases; unmatched junction nucleotides: 12. The CDR3 is CASSQNARLAGGGNEQFF. The CDR3 DNA follows: TGCGCCAGCAGCCAGAACGCCCGACTAGCGGGGGGGGGCAATGAGCAGTTCTTC.